This TCR beta chain was identified in a study of CD8+CD57+ T cells in acquired aplastic anemia. Study in general: Sorted CD4+ and CD8+ cells yielded DNA averaging approximately 3 ug. Study-wide results and limits: Researchers reported that CD8+ Simpson's diversity was not significantly different in patients versus controls. There were roughly 28 CD8+ CDR3 sequences that occurred in both patients and controls.

Using genomic DNA as the template, TCR beta VDJ and CDR3 profiling was carried out. A single record per CDR3 protein comes from TCRdb applying MiXCR to the reads. Of a few hundred thousand distinct CDR3 sequences listed, roughly 35% were seen once; the top ten hold 1.1%. V dropped 5 bases and J dropped 12 bases, with 16 bases sitting between them. The CDR3 has 12 amino acids. From germline, CDR1 is SGHAT and CDR2 FQNNGV. This clonotype was detected only a few times. What it binds is unknown. The chain has TRBV11-2 and TRBJ2-5; D is unresolved. The TCR was taken from a human donor in good health, serving as a control. Sequencing was performed on sorted CD4+, CD8+, or CD8+CD57+ T cells (not recorded which) from PBMCs. CDR3 coding DNA: TGTGCCAGCAGCCGCGACCCAGTCTCTAAGTACTTC. As protein: CASSRDPVSKYF. The full variable domain, completed using reference TRBV11-2 and TRBJ2-5, is EAGVAQSPRYKIIEKRQSVAFWCNPISGHATLYWYQQILGQGPKLLIQFQNNGVVDDSQLPKDRFSAERLKGVDSTLKIQPAKLEDSAVYLCASSRDPVSKYFGPGTRLLVL.